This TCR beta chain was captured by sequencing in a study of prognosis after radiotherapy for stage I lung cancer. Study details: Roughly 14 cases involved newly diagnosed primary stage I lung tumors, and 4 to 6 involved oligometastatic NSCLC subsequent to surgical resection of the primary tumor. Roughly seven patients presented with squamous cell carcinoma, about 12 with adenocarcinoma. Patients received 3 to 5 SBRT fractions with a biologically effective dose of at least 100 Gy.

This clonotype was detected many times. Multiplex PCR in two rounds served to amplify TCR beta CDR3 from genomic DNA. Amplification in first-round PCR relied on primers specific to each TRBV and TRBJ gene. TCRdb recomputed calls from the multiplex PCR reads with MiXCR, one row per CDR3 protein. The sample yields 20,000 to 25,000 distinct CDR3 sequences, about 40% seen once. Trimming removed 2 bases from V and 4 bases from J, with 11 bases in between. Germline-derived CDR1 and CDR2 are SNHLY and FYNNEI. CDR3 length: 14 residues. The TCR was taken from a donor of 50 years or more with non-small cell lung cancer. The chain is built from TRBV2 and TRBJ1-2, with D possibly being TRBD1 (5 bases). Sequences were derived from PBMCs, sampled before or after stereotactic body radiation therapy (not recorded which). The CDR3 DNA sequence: TGTGCCAGCAGTGAATTGGGGCAGACCTATGGCTACACCTTC. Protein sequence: CASSELGQTYGYTF.